This note documents a single TCR beta chain sequence. The data originate from a study of blood T cell repertoires in COVID-19. The V and J ends lost 6 bases and 9 bases, in that order; junction bases with no gene match: 11. The CDR3 runs 16 residues. Germline loops: CDR1 SGHRS, CDR2 YFSETQ. Original processing notes: Reference gene primer amplification gave estimated nucleated cell counts. The protocol was immunoSEQ multiplex PCR, while the TCRdb copy is restricted to in-frame clones and leaves out a portion. Clonal size and the V and J genes are those of that table, whereas D and trimming came from the DNA. This table has 110,000 to 150,000 clones, 84% appearing once.

This sequence joins TRBV5-1 and TRBJ2-1; 14 bases agree with TRBD2. Sequencing input: peripheral blood. This sequence originates from a man in his 60s with active or convalescent COVID-19. The CDR3 spells CASILGTSGRVPEQFF. The CDR3 nucleotides read TGCGCCAGCATCCTTGGGACTAGCGGGAGAGTACCTGAGCAGTTCTTC.